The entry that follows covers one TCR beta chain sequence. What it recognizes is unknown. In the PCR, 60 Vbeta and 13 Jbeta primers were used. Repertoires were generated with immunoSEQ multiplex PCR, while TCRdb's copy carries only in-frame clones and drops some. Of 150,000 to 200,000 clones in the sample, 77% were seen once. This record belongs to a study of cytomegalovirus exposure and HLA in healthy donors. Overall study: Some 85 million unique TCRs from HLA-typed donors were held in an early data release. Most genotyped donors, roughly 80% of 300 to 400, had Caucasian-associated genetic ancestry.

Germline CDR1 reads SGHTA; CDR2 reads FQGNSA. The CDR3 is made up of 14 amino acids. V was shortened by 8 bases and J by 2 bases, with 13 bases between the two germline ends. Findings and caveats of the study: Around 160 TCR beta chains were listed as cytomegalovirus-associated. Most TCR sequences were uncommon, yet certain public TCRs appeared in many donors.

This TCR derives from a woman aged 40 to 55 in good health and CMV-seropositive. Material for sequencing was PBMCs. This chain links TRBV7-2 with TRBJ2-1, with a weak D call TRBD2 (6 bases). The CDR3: CASRGTGPYNEQFF. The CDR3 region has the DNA TGTGCCAGCCGGGGGACTGGACCCTACAATGAGCAGTTCTTC.